Presented here are 16 T cell receptor beta chains from one specimen sequenced in a study of shared clonotypes between healthy human individuals. TCRdb keeps only in-frame clones here, not all; method: immunoSEQ multiplex PCR. The sample lists around 1.5 million clones, 95% to 99% occurring once. Material for sequencing was naive CD4+ T cells sorted from blood. The sample's subset: CD45RA+ positively selected. The receptors here all came from a man aged 30 to 39 in good health.

The genes are TRBV4-3 and TRBJ2-1, with TRBD2 matching over 9 bases. Per germline, CDR1 LGHNA and CDR2 YSLEER. Unmatched junction bases numbered 15, after V lost 2 bases and J lost 7 bases. This CDR3 is built from 18 residues. The CDR3 loop is CASSQNFAGGYQVNEQFF. The CDR3 DNA reads TGCGCCAGCAGCCAAAATTTTGCGGGAGGGTATCAGGTGAATGAGCAGTTCTTC.

V and J are TRBV2 and TRBJ1-1; 9 nucleotides match TRBD1. The V gene's germline CDR1 is SNHLY and CDR2 FYNNEI. The CDR3 sequence is 14 residues long. The J segment lost 3 bases and the V segment lost 6 bases, leaving 5 bases of the junction unmatched. The CDR3 nucleotides are TGTGCCAGCAGCGGGACAGGGAGGGACACTGAAGCTTTCTTT. It translates to CASSGTGRDTEAFF.

This chain connects TRBV5-1 to TRBJ1-2, with D tentatively TRBD1 (5 bases). The CDR3 spans 15 residues. Trimming removed 4 bases at V and 0 bases at J, with 13 bases between. The germline gives CDR1 SGHRS, CDR2 YFSETQ. The DNA of the CDR3 is TGCGCCAGCAGCCTCCAAGGGACGGCTAACTATGGCTACACCTTC. Its translation is CASSLQGTANYGYTF. Using reference TRBV5-1 and TRBJ1-2 for the parts outside the CDR3, the full variable domain is KAGVTQTPRYLIKTRGQQVTLSCSPISGHRSVSWYQQTPGQGLQFLFEYFSETQRNKGNFPGRFSGRQFSNSRSEMNVSTLELGDSALYLCASSLQGTANYGYTFGSGTRLTVV.

V is TRBV9 and J is TRBJ2-5; 9 positions agree with TRBD1. V lost 3 bases and J lost 2; bases outside the gene matches: 8. The germline V gene has CDR1 SGDLS and CDR2 YYNGEE. The CDR3 spans 16 residues. The CDR3, as DNA: TGTGCCAGCAGCGCCACCGGGACAGGGAGACAAGAGACCCAGTACTTC. Translated: CASSATGTGRQETQYF. Variable domain in full (rest from reference TRBV9 and TRBJ2-5): DSGVTQTPKHLITATGQRVTLRCSPRSGDLSVYWYQQSLDQGLQFLIQYYNGEERAKGNILERFSAQQFPDLHSELNLSSLELGDSALYFCASSATGTGRQETQYFGPGTRLLVL.

V usage is TRBV18 and J usage is TRBJ2-7; possibly TRBD1 or TRBD2 for D (5 bases each). The length of the CDR3 is 14 residues. In germline, CDR1 is KGHSH, CDR2 LQKENI. V shed 3 bases and J shed 4 bases, with 13 bases lying between them. CDR3 sequence (DNA): TGTGCCAGCTCACCGGGGACGACCCGATACGAGCAGTACTTC. Translating it yields CASSPGTTRYEQYF.

The genes are TRBV19 and TRBJ1-1, with D possibly TRBD1 on 5 matching bases. Trimming took 5 bases from V and 4 from J, leaving 14 bases between them. In germline, CDR1 is LNHDA, CDR2 SQIVND (reference sequence). CDR3 size: 14 residues. CDR3 sequence reads: CASSPRTFATEAFF. In DNA form, the CDR3 reads TGTGCCAGTAGTCCACGGACATTCGCCACTGAAGCTTTCTTT.

As to this clone: One end of the junction is discordant with germline, which a read error may explain. In nucleotides, the CDR3 is TGTGCCAGCAGCCCTAAGGGTGCTCCGGGAGCGGGGATCTTC. As protein: CASSPKGAPGAGIF. V and J are TRBV5-4 and TRBJ2-1, with 7 bases aligning to TRBD2. CDR3 length equals 14 residues. The germline CDR1 and CDR2 sequences are SGHNT and YYREEE (reference sequence).

Notes on this clone: The same CDR3 is also encoded by other DNA sequences in this sample. The rearrangement joins TRBV18 to TRBJ2-3; a possible D gene is TRBD1 (6 bases). Trimming removed 1 base from V and 0 bases from J, with 8 bases in between. The CDR3 is 15 amino acids. Germline CDR1 reads KGHSH; CDR2 reads LQKENI. CDR3 in amino acids: CASSPLGQSTDTQYF. For the CDR3, the DNA is TGTGCCAGCTCACCACTCGGACAGAGCACAGATACGCAGTATTTT.

The chain has TRBV18 and TRBJ1-2; D is undetermined. Germline CDR1 and CDR2: KGHSH and LQKENI. The V end was cut by 5 bases, the J end by 1 base, with 17 bases between. This CDR3 region has 16 residues. CDR3 DNA: TGTGCCAGCTCAGGTCCGTGGAACGTGGTTAACTATGGCTACACCTTC. Translating gives CASSGPWNVVNYGYTF.

This clone was detected once. The V and J genes are TRBV2 and TRBJ2-7; D is undetermined. This CDR3 has 12 residues. Deletions cut 5 bases from V and 5 bases from J, with 10 bases between. Germline loops: CDR1 SNHLY, CDR2 FYNNEI. The CDR3 protein is CASSQEFDEQYF. The CDR3 nucleotides read TGTGCCAGCAGTCAGGAGTTCGACGAGCAGTACTTC. Filled out from reference TRBV2 and TRBJ2-7, the complete variable domain reads EPEVTQTPSHQVTQMGQEVILRCVPISNHLYFYWYRQILGQKVEFLVSFYNNEISEKSEIFDDQFSVERPDGSNFTLKIRSTKLEDSAMYFCASSQEFDEQYFGPGTRLTVT.

This clone was observed once. Other DNA variants within this sample encode the same CDR3. The rearrangement joins TRBV2 to TRBJ1-2; possibly TRBD1 for D (6 bases). This CDR3 has 13 amino acids. Deletions cut 1 base from V and 5 bases from J, with 8 bases between. Germline-derived CDR1 and CDR2 are SNHLY and FYNNEI. The CDR3 DNA reads TGTGCCAGCAGTGAAGACAGGGAGTATGGCTACACCTTC. Translation: CASSEDREYGYTF.

The rearrangement uses TRBV7-8 and TRBJ1-1; D is undetermined. Germline lookup yields CDR1 SGHVS and CDR2 FQNEAQ. Trimming took 2 bases from V and 1 from J, leaving 5 bases between them. The CDR3 contains 13 residues. CDR3 coding DNA: TGTGCCAGCAGCTTATTGCCGAACACTGAAGCTTTCTTT. It is translated as CASSLLPNTEAFF. Full variable domain (remainder filled in from reference TRBV7-8 and TRBJ1-1): GAGVSQSPRYKVAKRGQDVALRCDPISGHVSLFWYQQALGQGPEFLTYFQNEAQLDKSGLPSDRFFAERPEGSVSTLKIQRTQQEDSAVYLCASSLLPNTEAFFGQGTRLTVV.

V usage is TRBV27 and J usage is TRBJ2-4; TRBD1 matches at 10 bases. Germline V CDR1 and CDR2: MNHEY, SMNVEV (reference sequence). The CDR3 sequence is 19 residues long. Trimming took 4 bases from V and 2 from J; bases not matched to a gene: 14. CDR3 bases: TGTGCCAGCAGTTACTCCGGGACAGGGGCACCTAATACCAAAAACATTCAGTACTTC. Its translation is CASSYSGTGAPNTKNIQYF.

This chain links TRBV18 with TRBJ2-1; the match to TRBD2 covers 7 bases. Germline CDR1 KGHSH, CDR2 LQKENI. The CDR3 spans 19 residues. V was pared by 1 base and J by 6 bases, with 18 bases of the junction left unmatched. CDR3 in DNA: TGTGCCAGCTCACCACTCAGGGCGGGGGTGACCGTGGATCTCAATGAGCAGTTCTTC. Its protein is CASSPLRAGVTVDLNEQFF.

This clone appeared a few times. The chain carries TRBV28 and TRBJ1-1; D uncertain. This CDR3 comprises 13 residues. The V gene lost 7 bases and the J gene lost 1 base, with 10 bases spanning the gap. Germline CDR1 MDHEN, CDR2 SYDVKM. CDR3 residues: CASISSPNTEAFF. CDR3 nucleotides: TGTGCCAGCATCAGTTCCCCGAACACTGAAGCTTTCTTT.

The chain employs TRBV29-1 and TRBJ1-1, with D possibly being TRBD1 (5 bases). Per germline, CDR1 SQVTM and CDR2 ANQGSEA. The CDR3 sequence is 14 residues long. Trimming stripped 6 bases from V and 4 bases from J, with 18 bases between. CDR3 sequence (DNA): TGCAGCGTGGCATCCGGGGGACGGACCACTGAAGCTTTCTTT. It translates to CSVASGGRTTEAFF.